The 14 T cell receptor beta chains below all came from one sample that was sequenced in a study of cytomegalovirus exposure and HLA in healthy donors (dated by TCRdb to about 2017). The library was built by means of the immunoSEQ multiplex PCR assay. Held by TCRdb, this immuneACCESS table contains in-frame sequences only and omits some clones. Under half of the omission traces to an unresolved V gene where checked; the cause of the rest is unknown. The sample records a few hundred thousand clones, 86% of which are singletons. The ten largest make up over 0.75% of the sample. Sequencing was done on a sample of PBMCs. These receptors were obtained from a woman aged 18 to 35 in good health and CMV-seronegative.

This sequence joins TRBV6-6 and TRBJ2-5; 9 positions match TRBD2. V was clipped by 8 bases and J by 3 bases; unmatched bases: 7. CDR3 length: 14 amino acids. CDR1 and CDR2 (germline): MNHNY, SVGAGI (reference sequence). In DNA form, the CDR3 reads TGTGCCAGCGCCGCGGGGGGGGCCGAAGAGACCCAGTACTTC. It specifies CASAAGGAEETQYF.

This chain joins TRBV6-5 and TRBJ2-1, with D perhaps TRBD1 (8 bases). This CDR3 spans 15 amino acids. Germline lookup yields CDR1 MNHEY and CDR2 SVGAGI. Trimming took 4 bases from V and 2 from J, leaving 12 bases between them. In DNA, the CDR3 is TGTGCCAGCAGTTCACAGGGGGGGGCCTACAATGAGCAGTTCTTC. It specifies CASSSQGGAYNEQFF.

The CDR3: CASSLGLAGAYNEQFF. The CDR3 DNA reads as TGTGCCAGCAGTTTAGGCCTAGCGGGAGCCTACAATGAGCAGTTCTTC. J is TRBJ2-1 and V is TRBV28; 10 bases map to TRBD2. The CDR3 spans 16 residues. Germline-derived CDR1 and CDR2 are MDHEN and SYDVKM. V was pared by 2 bases and J by 2 bases, with 3 bases of the junction left unmatched. Filled out from reference TRBV28 and TRBJ2-1, the complete variable domain reads DVKVTQSSRYLVKRTGEKVFLECVQDMDHENMFWYRQDPGLGLRLIYFSYDVKMKEKGDIPEGYSVSREKKERFSLILESASTNQTSMYLCASSLGLAGAYNEQFFGPGTRLTVL.

This clone has at least ten counts. The chain couples TRBV2 to TRBJ1-1; D perhaps matches TRBD1 (6 bases). The CDR3 runs to 13 residues. Trimming stripped 9 bases from V and 5 bases from J, with 16 bases between. Germline CDR1 reads SNHLY; CDR2 reads FYNNEI. CDR3 coding DNA: TGTGCCAGTACGGACAGATCTGAGACTGAAGCTTTCTTT. Residues: CASTDRSETEAFF.

The rearrangement uses TRBV9 and TRBJ2-1, with a possible D match to TRBD2 (6 bases). This CDR3 has 15 amino acids. CDR1 and CDR2 (germline): SGDLS, YYNGEE. The V gene lost 2 bases and the J gene lost 7 bases, with 16 bases spanning the gap. The CDR3 is CASSVRDWGENEQFF. In DNA, the CDR3 is TGTGCCAGCAGCGTCCGGGACTGGGGGGAGAATGAGCAGTTCTTC.

The genes are TRBV28 and TRBJ1-5, with a tentative D call TRBD1 (6 bases). The CDR3 extends over 17 amino acids. V was pared by 6 bases and J by 0 bases, with 18 bases between. CDR1 and CDR2 from the germline V gene are MDHEN and SYDVKM. The DNA for the CDR3 is TGTGCCAGCAGCCATTACAGGGCTATGTATAGCAATCAGCCCCAGCATTTT. This gives the protein CASSHYRAMYSNQPQHF.

V usage is TRBV6-5 and J usage is TRBJ2-7; 7 bases match TRBD2. Germline V CDR1 and CDR2: MNHEY, SVGAGI. This CDR3 has 16 residues. Trimming took 0 bases from V and 3 from J; bases not matched to a gene: 8. The CDR3 loop reads CASSYSAGRGGYEQYF. The CDR3 nucleotides read TGTGCCAGCAGTTACTCTGCAGGGAGGGGCGGCTACGAGCAGTACTTC.

The gene calls are TRBV28 and TRBJ2-1, with 7 bases that match TRBD1. The CDR3 runs to 13 residues. Per the germline V gene, CDR1 is MDHEN and CDR2 is SYDVKM. The junction had 7 bases not matched to a gene; V was cut back by 5 bases and J by 9 bases. The CDR3 protein is CASSDRVLGEQFF. DNA of the CDR3: TGTGCCAGCAGTGACAGGGTATTGGGTGAGCAGTTCTTC.

The chain uses TRBV5-1 and TRBJ1-4; 9 nucleotides match TRBD1. CDR1 and CDR2 from the germline V gene are SGHRS and YFSETQ. V lost 1 base to trimming and J lost 3 bases; unmatched junction nucleotides: 4. The CDR3 length is 16 residues. The CDR3 reads CASSLWGQGSNEKLFF. The DNA of the CDR3 is TGCGCCAGCAGCTTGTGGGGACAGGGTTCTAATGAAAAACTGTTTTTT.

The rearrangement links TRBV5-1 to TRBJ2-7; 12 nucleotides line up with TRBD1. V was clipped by 2 bases and J by 5 bases; unmatched bases: 8. Germline CDR1 SGHRS, CDR2 YFSETQ. The CDR3 covers 16 residues. The CDR3 is CASSFGTGGGLDEQYF. The CDR3 nucleotides read TGCGCCAGCAGCTTTGGGACAGGGGGCGGGCTGGACGAGCAGTACTTC.

The chain's CDR3 is CASSLAPTGTGYGEQYF. The CDR3 nucleotides read TGTGCCAGCAGCTTGGCTCCCACCGGGACAGGGTACGGCGAGCAGTACTTC. The chain is built from TRBV5-5 and TRBJ2-7, with 9 bases identical to TRBD1. V was pared by 0 bases and J by 6 bases, with 13 bases of the junction left unmatched. The germline CDR1 and CDR2 sequences are SGHKS and YYEKEE (reference sequence). The CDR3 is made up of 17 amino acids.

The CDR3 coding sequence is TGCGCCAGCAGCTCGGACAGTCACTCTGGAAACACCATATATTTT. This gives the protein CASSSDSHSGNTIYF. This chain connects TRBV5-1 to TRBJ1-3, with D maybe TRBD1 (6 bases). The germline V gene has CDR1 SGHRS and CDR2 YFSETQ. The CDR3 is 15 residues long. Deletions cut 3 bases from V and 0 bases from J, with 10 bases between.

This clone showed up just once. The V call is TRBV4-2, the J call TRBJ1-5, with a possible D match to TRBD1 (6 bases). The germline V and J ends were trimmed by 0 bases and 1 base, with 10 bases remaining between them. The CDR3 is 16 amino acids. Per germline, CDR1 LGHNA and CDR2 YNFKEQ. CDR3: CASSQEGASSNQPQHF. CDR3 sequence (DNA): TGTGCCAGCAGCCAAGAGGGGGCTTCAAGCAATCAGCCCCAGCATTTT.

This clone was counted once. The chain uses TRBV28 and TRBJ2-5; D possibly corresponds to TRBD2 (6 bases). Trimming cost V 6 bases and J 0 bases, with 17 bases left between them. Germline V gene lookup returns CDR1 MDHEN and CDR2 SYDVKM. CDR3 length: 16 amino acids. CDR3 nucleotide sequence: TGTGCCAGCAGCTCACCGAGGAGGGCGTACCAAGAGACCCAGTACTTC. Translated: CASSSPRRAYQETQYF.